The TCR beta chain under discussion was sequenced for a study of regulatory T cells in long-lasting Graves disease. This clonotype was seen only a few times. With 3 bases clipped from V and 5 bases from J, the junction kept 9 bases outside the gene matches. The CDR3 has 15 residues. Germline V gives CDR1 ENHRY, CDR2 SYGVKD. This sample's time point: newly diagnosed GD, antithyroid drugs for less than 3 months. Extracted RNA from PBMCs served as the source of the TCR library. Arm-PCR with iRepertoire HTBI primers amplified the CDR3 regions for these TCR beta libraries. TCRdb recomputed calls from the multiplex PCR reads with MiXCR, one row per CDR3 protein. The table shows under 400,000 distinct CDR3 sequences, with approximately 16% occurring only once. These data also featured in a second study, about T cells in Graves' hyperthyroidism and ophthalmopathy.

Sequences were derived from peripheral blood mononuclear cells (PBMCs), sampled at new diagnosis, from a patient treated with antithyroid drugs. This clonotype originated in a man in his forties with Graves disease. This sequence joins TRBV10-3 and TRBJ2-7; the match to TRBD1 covers 8 bases. The CDR3 is CAISDGSRGLNEQYF. DNA of the CDR3: TGTGCCATCAGTGATGGGTCCAGGGGGCTAAACGAGCAGTACTTC.